This record concerns one T cell receptor beta chain sequence. Its antigen is unidentified. Amplification yielded TCR beta CDR3 regions, with RNA transcripts as the source. A set of HTBI primers served as the primers for a first-round RT-PCR of the TCR CDR3. In TCRdb, the multiplex PCR reads were re-called with MiXCR into one record per CDR3 protein. The data show approximately 600,000 distinct CDR3 sequences, about a fifth seen once. These data belong to a study of T cells in Graves' hyperthyroidism and ophthalmopathy. Overall study context: Peripheral blood was acquired at first diagnosis, ahead of any therapy whatsoever. Study-level results: Ophthalmopathy was separated from stable hyperthyroidism by a 13 V-J model. Blood also showed most of the thyroid clonotypes that were expanded above 0.001.

Individuals with ophthalmopathy presented a Clinical Activity Score of at least 3, a NOSPECS grade of at least 4 and a duration under 3 months. There are 14 residues in the CDR3. In germline, CDR1 is MGHRA, CDR2 YSYEKL. V dropped 0 bases and J dropped 10 bases, with 13 bases sitting between them. Specimen: blood. The TCR comes from a man aged 30 to 39 with Graves' ophthalmopathy. The V call is TRBV4-1, the J call TRBJ2-1; D is unclear. The CDR3 here is CASSQDRGIREQFF. The CDR3 DNA reads as TGCGCCAGCAGCCAAGATCGAGGTATCCGAGAGCAGTTCTTC.